Each of the 32 T cell receptor beta chains below was sequenced from the same sample in a study of radiotherapy plus CTLA-4 blockade in lung cancer. Measured with immunoSEQ multiplex PCR; TCRdb has only the in-frame clones, and not every one. The data hold approximately 81,000 clones, with around 81% observed a single time. The source was peripheral blood, collected from a patient treated with radiotherapy plus ipilimumab. Receptor source: a human donor with non-small cell lung cancer who had a partial response to radiotherapy plus ipilimumab. Some clones in this sample may be carry-over from other donors' samples.

The sample holds a few counts of this clone. The chain couples TRBV6-1 to TRBJ1-4, with D uncertain. The V gene's germline CDR1 is MNHNS and CDR2 SASEGT. The CDR3 runs 15 residues. V lost 2 bases and J 5 bases, leaving 12 bases between the germline ends. DNA for the CDR3: TGTGCCAGCAGTGAATATGCGGGCGAAAATGAAAAACTGTTTTTT. This translates into CASSEYAGENEKLFF.

V usage is TRBV28 and J usage is TRBJ2-5; perhaps TRBD1 as D (5 bases). V lost 5 bases and J 2 bases, leaving 15 bases between the germline ends. Germline V gene data show CDR1 as MDHEN and CDR2 as SYDVKM. The CDR3 is 15 residues long. The CDR3 loop is CASSPIDRAQETQYF. Written as DNA, the CDR3 is TGTGCCAGCAGTCCCATAGACAGAGCTCAAGAGACCCAGTACTTC.

This clone was counted a single time. CDR3 nucleotides: TGTGCCAGCAGTTTAGGCGGAAAAGCTAACTATGGCTACACCTTC. Protein product: CASSLGGKANYGYTF. The rearrangement links TRBV28 to TRBJ1-2; D not resolved. The germline V and J ends were trimmed by 2 bases and 0 bases, with 10 bases remaining between them. Looked up from germline, CDR1 is MDHEN and CDR2 is SYDVKM. The CDR3 totals 15 residues.

This sequence joins TRBV21-1 and TRBJ2-2; the table names TRBD1, a call not compared with the DNA. TRBV21-1 is a pseudogene locus. This CDR3 is 16 amino acids long. CDR3 DNA sequence: TGTGCCAGCAGCAAATCCCCGGACAGAATCACCGGGGAGCTGTTTTTT. Its protein is CASSKSPDRITGELFF.

This rearrangement joins TRBV6-5 to TRBJ1-3; D remains unclear. Germline values: CDR1 MNHEY, CDR2 SVGAGI. The CDR3 extends over 13 amino acids. Between the trimmed V and J ends, which lost 6 bases and 4 bases, there was a span of 10 bases. The chain's CDR3 is CASRKTGGNTIYF. The DNA of the CDR3 is TGTGCCAGCAGGAAGACTGGGGGAAACACCATATATTTT.

J is TRBJ2-7 and V is TRBV4-3, with D perhaps TRBD1 (5 bases). Germline V CDR1 and CDR2: LGHNA, YSLEER. The CDR3 has 15 residues. The V end lost 1 base, the J end lost 2 bases, and 12 bases lay between the germline ends. CDR3 sequence (DNA): TGCGCCAGCAGCCAAGTGGCAGGGTATACCTACGAGCAGTACTTC. This translates into CASSQVAGYTYEQYF.

The V gene is TRBV4-3, the J gene TRBJ2-2; D perhaps matches TRBD1 (6 bases). V was shortened by 2 bases and J by 5 bases, with 12 bases between the two germline ends. Germline V CDR1 and CDR2: LGHNA, YSLEER. The CDR3 extends over 15 amino acids. The CDR3 nucleotides are TGCGCCAGCAGCCAATCTGCCAGGGGAACCGGGGAGCTGTTTTTT. Translating it yields CASSQSARGTGELFF.

The table lists this clone with a few counts. The chain uses TRBV6-6 and TRBJ1-5, with 8 bases aligning to TRBD1. CDR3 size: 14 residues. Germline loops: CDR1 MNHNY, CDR2 SVGAGI (reference sequence). Losses at the gene ends were 2 bases for V and 10 bases for J; bases not matched to a gene: 7. The chain's CDR3 is CASSYIDRGGPQHF. CDR3 nucleotide sequence: TGTGCCAGCAGTTACATTGACAGGGGTGGCCCCCAGCATTTT.

This chain connects TRBV6-5 to TRBJ2-7, with D possibly matching TRBD1 (5 bases). V lost 6 bases and J 3 bases, leaving 9 bases between the germline ends. Germline-derived CDR1 and CDR2 are MNHEY and SVGAGI. The CDR3 totals 12 residues. CDR3 DNA: TGTGCCAGCAGAACAGGAAACTACGAGCAGTACTTC. It specifies CASRTGNYEQYF.

The chain joins TRBV4-2 to TRBJ2-1; TRBD1 aligns across 8 bases. This CDR3 contains 16 residues. The germline V gene encodes CDR1 LGHNA and CDR2 YNFKEQ. V shed 0 bases, J shed 3 bases, and the junction held 4 bases outside the gene matches. In DNA form, the CDR3 reads TGTGCCAGCAGCCAAGATGGGACAGGCATCTACAATGAGCAGTTCTTC. Its translation is CASSQDGTGIYNEQFF.

The gene calls are TRBV7-3 and TRBJ2-5, with 9 bases lining up with TRBD2. The germline V gene encodes CDR1 SGHTA and CDR2 FQGTGA. This CDR3 spans 15 amino acids. The V gene end was trimmed by 0 bases and the J gene end by 3 bases; junction bases not matched to a gene: 2. Here the CDR3 reads CASSLTRTSEETQYF. The CDR3 coding sequence is TGTGCCAGCAGCTTAACAAGGACTAGCGAAGAGACCCAGTACTTC.

This clone was seen once. The V call is TRBV12-2, the J call TRBJ2-7; TRBD1 is the table's D call, not checked against the DNA. TRBV12-2 is a known pseudogene. This CDR3 has 17 residues. Here the CDR3 DNA reads TGTGCAAGTCGCTTAACCCGGCAGGGATCCCCGTCGAACGAGCAGTACTTC. Translated, it gives CASRLTRQGSPSNEQYF.

J is TRBJ2-1 and V is TRBV4-2; no clear D. The V end lost 3 bases, the J end lost 4 bases, and 13 bases lay between the germline ends. Germline CDR1 LGHNA, CDR2 YNFKEQ. The CDR3 is 15 amino acids. CDR3: CASSHRPGPYNEQFF. CDR3 DNA: TGTGCCAGCAGCCATCGGCCAGGCCCTTACAATGAGCAGTTCTTC.

The chain recombines TRBV27 with TRBJ2-1, with 13 bases lining up with TRBD2. Germline V CDR1 and CDR2: MNHEY, SMNVEV (reference sequence). The CDR3 totals 18 residues. The J segment lost 8 bases and the V segment lost 5 bases, leaving 15 bases of the junction unmatched. The CDR3 spells CASSPRRRTSGGLDEQFF. CDR3 nucleotide sequence: TGTGCCAGCAGTCCGCGACGCCGGACTAGCGGGGGATTAGATGAGCAGTTCTTC.

This sequence joins TRBV10-2 and TRBJ1-2; TRBD1 matches at 9 bases. The junction had 14 bases not matched to a gene; V was cut back by 10 bases and J by 8 bases. Germline V gene lookup returns CDR1 WSHSY and CDR2 SAAADI. The CDR3 loop spans 14 amino acids. The CDR3 loop is CATLKPGQGWGYTF. In DNA form, the CDR3 reads TGCGCCACACTTAAACCGGGACAGGGATGGGGCTACACCTTC.

The chain couples TRBV2 to TRBJ2-1, with 7 bases matching TRBD2. CDR3 length: 14 residues. Germline V lookup: CDR1 SNHLY, CDR2 FYNNEI. J was trimmed by 5 bases and V by 8 bases; bases with no gene match: 9. The DNA for the CDR3 is TGTGCCAGCGACCCGGGACTACAGAACAATGAGCAGTTCTTC. Amino acids: CASDPGLQNNEQFF.

The chain links TRBV2 to TRBJ1-4, with a possible D match to TRBD1 (6 bases). Germline V lookup: CDR1 SNHLY, CDR2 FYNNEI. CDR3 length: 14 residues. Trimming removed 7 bases from V and 1 base from J, with 10 bases in between. CDR3 sequence: CASTKTGTNEKLFF. CDR3 nucleotides: TGTGCCAGCACCAAGACAGGAACTAATGAAAAACTGTTTTTT.

The chain is built from TRBV12-5 and TRBJ1-5; 9 bases are a match to TRBD1. This CDR3 is built from 14 residues. Germline lookup yields CDR1 LGHNT and CDR2 FRNRAP. The J segment lost 4 bases and the V segment lost 6 bases, leaving 4 bases of the junction unmatched. This chain's CDR3 is CASGLGQGNQPQHF. The CDR3 bases are TGTGCTAGTGGGCTAGGACAGGGGAATCAGCCCCAGCATTTT.

The J gene is TRBJ1-2, the V gene TRBV11-2; a possible D gene is TRBD1 (6 bases). Trimming left V 1 base short and J 7 bases short, with 16 bases between. This CDR3 is built from 15 residues. Germline loops: CDR1 SGHAT, CDR2 FQNNGV. The CDR3 nucleotides read TGTGCCAGCAGCTTAGGGGGGCCGGACGGGGTTGGCTACACCTTC. Translation: CASSLGGPDGVGYTF.

The chain links TRBV19 to TRBJ2-5; TRBD2 matches at 8 bases. CDR3 length equals 14 residues. Losses at the gene ends were 5 bases for V and 4 bases for J; bases not matched to a gene: 6. Germline-derived CDR1 and CDR2 are LNHDA and SQIVND (reference sequence). The CDR3 nucleotides are TGTGCCAGTAGTCCCGGGACTAGAGCAGAGACCCAGTACTTC. Translated, it gives CASSPGTRAETQYF. The full variable domain, rest sourced from reference TRBV19 and TRBJ2-5, is DGGITQSPKYLFRKEGQNVTLSCEQNLNHDAMYWYRQDPGQGLRLIYYSQIVNDFQKGDIAEGYSVSREKKESFPLTVTSAQKNPTAFYLCASSPGTRAETQYFGPGTRLLVL.

The V call is TRBV5-1, the J call TRBJ2-1; TRBD2 is a possible D gene (8 bases). The length of the CDR3 is 17 residues. CDR1 is SGHRS and CDR2 is YFSETQ in the germline V gene. V lost 4 bases and J 4 bases, leaving 21 bases between the germline ends. The DNA for the CDR3 is TGCGCCAGCAGCAGGGGGCTCGGCGGGAGGATGTACAATGAGCAGTTCTTC. Translated, it gives CASSRGLGGRMYNEQFF.

The CDR3 loop is CASSSSGGVLETQYF. The CDR3 DNA sequence: TGTGCCAGCAGCTCCAGCGGGGGGGTCCTAGAGACCCAGTACTTC. The genes are TRBV11-2 and TRBJ2-5; 10 positions agree with TRBD2. The length of the CDR3 is 15 residues. Unmatched junction bases numbered 6, after V lost 4 bases and J lost 4 bases. The germline V gene encodes CDR1 SGHAT and CDR2 FQNNGV.

The chain has TRBV28 and TRBJ2-7; 7 bases line up with TRBD1. The V segment lost 5 bases and the J segment 0 bases; nucleotides outside the gene matches: 13. Per germline, CDR1 MDHEN and CDR2 SYDVKM. CDR3 length: 17 residues. The CDR3 DNA reads as TGTGCCAGCAGTACCACATTTAGGACAGGTCTCTCCTACGAGCAGTACTTC. Translation: CASSTTFRTGLSYEQYF.

Notes on this clone: This CDR3 is also generated by other DNA sequences in the sample. The chain employs TRBV18 and TRBJ2-7, with TRBD2 matching 10 bases. Germline-derived CDR1 and CDR2 are KGHSH and LQKENI. CDR3 length equals 15 residues. V lost 1 base, J lost 2 bases, and 2 bases stayed unmatched. The DNA for the CDR3 is TGTGCCAGCTCACCACGGACTAGCGGCGCCTACGAGCAGTACTTC. It is translated as CASSPRTSGAYEQYF. Full variable domain (missing parts from reference TRBV18 and TRBJ2-7): NAGVMQNPRHLVRRRGQEARLRCSPMKGHSHVYWYRQLPEEGLKFMVYLQKENIIDESGMPKERFSAEFPKEGPSILRIQQVVRGDSAAYFCASSPRTSGAYEQYFGPGTRLTVT.

This clone was seen a few times. The V gene is TRBV6-6, the J gene TRBJ2-2, with D hard to call. CDR3 length: 14 amino acids. V dropped 2 bases and J dropped 5 bases, with 9 bases sitting between them. Germline V CDR1 and CDR2: MNHNY, SVGAGI (reference sequence). In nucleotides, the CDR3 is TGTGCCAGCAGTTACCCTAGTGGTACCGGGGAGCTGTTTTTT. The encoded protein is CASSYPSGTGELFF.

This clone was seen a few times. This chain joins TRBV7-9 and TRBJ1-2, with 7 bases matching TRBD1. The CDR3 spans 13 residues. Germline loops: CDR1 SEHNR, CDR2 FQNEAQ (reference sequence). V was pared by 3 bases and J by 5 bases, with 3 bases of the junction left unmatched. CDR3 DNA sequence: TGTGCCAGCAGCTTCGGACAGGTATATGGCTACACCTTC. Residues: CASSFGQVYGYTF.

V is TRBV9 and J is TRBJ2-7; 15 bases line up with TRBD2. V was clipped by 3 bases and J by 5 bases; unmatched bases: 6. This CDR3 region has 16 residues. CDR1 is SGDLS, CDR2 YYNGEE, per germline. The CDR3 DNA sequence: TGTGCCAGCAGCGGGACTAGCGGGAGGGCCTTCGACGAGCAGTACTTC. Its translation is CASSGTSGRAFDEQYF.

Worth noting for this clone: A junction boundary mismatches the germline segment, possibly from a read error. The chain couples TRBV7-2 to TRBJ2-3; tentative D call: TRBD1 (6 bases). CDR1 is SGHTA and CDR2 is FQGNSA in the germline V gene. The CDR3 runs to 14 residues. The chain's CDR3 is CASSSRAGADTQSF. CDR3 nucleotides: TGTGCCAGCAGCTCAAGAGCAGGGGCAGATACGCAGTCTTTT. Drawing the rest from reference TRBV7-2 and TRBJ2-3, the complete variable domain is GAGVSQSPSNKVTEKGKDVELRCDPISGHTALYWYRQSLGQGLEFLIYFQGNSAPDKSGLPSDRFSAERTGGSVSTLTIQRTQQEDSAVYLCASSSRAGADTQSFGPGTRLTVL.

A single count supports this clone. V is TRBV5-1 and J is TRBJ2-5; 9 bases align to TRBD2. Trimming at V came to 0 bases and at J to 3 bases, leaving 9 bases not matched to a gene. Per the germline V gene, CDR1 is SGHRS and CDR2 is YFSETQ. This CDR3 is built from 17 residues. The CDR3 region is CASSLDRTSAGKETQYF. The CDR3 nucleotides are TGCGCCAGCAGCTTGGACAGGACTAGCGCCGGGAAAGAGACCCAGTACTTC.

This chain uses TRBV6-5 with TRBJ2-7, with 8 bases identical to TRBD2. This CDR3 comprises 14 residues. Germline-derived CDR1 and CDR2 are MNHEY and SVGAGI. Trimming took 6 bases from V and 1 from J; bases not matched to a gene: 5. The CDR3 loop reads CASSLSGSSYEQYF. The CDR3 coding sequence is TGTGCCAGCAGCCTAAGCGGGAGTTCCTACGAGCAGTACTTC.

V and J are TRBV9 and TRBJ2-1, with TRBD2 matching over 11 bases. The junction had 2 bases not matched to a gene; V was cut back by 3 bases and J by 3 bases. Germline values: CDR1 SGDLS, CDR2 YYNGEE. The CDR3 runs to 15 residues. CDR3 protein: CASSETSGDYNEQFF. The CDR3 DNA follows: TGTGCCAGCAGCGAGACTAGCGGGGACTACAATGAGCAGTTCTTC.

The gene calls are TRBV29-1 and TRBJ2-5; tentatively, D is TRBD2 (6 bases). The germline CDR1 and CDR2 sequences are SQVTM and ANQGSEA. Between the trimmed V and J ends, which lost 4 bases and 5 bases, there was a span of 11 bases. CDR3 size: 12 residues. The CDR3: CSVVTRGETQYF. DNA for the CDR3: TGCAGCGTTGTTACCCGGGGGGAGACCCAGTACTTC. The whole variable domain, filled in from reference TRBV29-1 and TRBJ2-5, reads SAVISQKPSRDICQRGTSLTIQCQVDSQVTMMFWYRQQPGQSLTLIATANQGSEATYESGFVIDKFPISRPNLTFSTLTVSNMSPEDSSIYLCSVVTRGETQYFGPGTRLLVL.